The rows below give T cell receptor beta chains drawn from one sample of a study of blood T cell repertoires in COVID-19. TCRdb's table, derived via immunoSEQ multiplex PCR, lists solely in-frame clones and lacks some. The data show 65,000 to 90,000 clones, 70% to 90% seen once. What was sequenced was peripheral blood. The receptors stem from a woman of 80 years or more in a cohort sampled during active or convalescent COVID-19. Both conserved end residues are part of each CDR3. Each record gives: V gene, J gene, CDR3 protein.

v_gene: TRBV9
j_gene: TRBJ2-1
CDR3aa: CASTPTGLANYNEQFF

v_gene: TRBV9
j_gene: TRBJ2-1
CDR3aa: CASSVETGGGDEQFF

v_gene: TRBV6-1
j_gene: TRBJ1-6
CDR3aa: CASREKTGSSYNSPLHF

v_gene: TRBV5-1
j_gene: TRBJ2-2
CDR3aa: CASSLVSADTGELFF

v_gene: TRBV12-3/TRBV12-4
j_gene: TRBJ2-7
CDR3aa: CASSLGISDEQYF

v_gene: TRBV29-1
j_gene: TRBJ2-3
CDR3aa: CSVATGVWGTDTQYF

v_gene: TRBV6-5
j_gene: TRBJ2-3
CDR3aa: CASSYRGLASDTQYF

v_gene: TRBV5-1
j_gene: TRBJ2-1
CDR3aa: CASSGRTSGGLGYNEQFF

v_gene: TRBV10-2
j_gene: TRBJ2-7
CDR3aa: CASSPSYEQYF

v_gene: TRBV4-1
j_gene: TRBJ2-7
CDR3aa: CASSQLAGALYEQYF

v_gene: TRBV28
j_gene: TRBJ2-3
CDR3aa: CASSSPPTVTDTQYF

v_gene: TRBV6-5
j_gene: TRBJ2-5
CDR3aa: CASRDSPQETQYF

v_gene: TRBV15
j_gene: TRBJ2-1
CDR3aa: CATSRVGSYNEQFF

v_gene: TRBV7-2
j_gene: TRBJ2-3
CDR3aa: CASSLQGGTDTQYF

v_gene: TRBV16
j_gene: TRBJ2-1
CDR3aa: CASSQSGLAGEQFF

v_gene: TRBV5-1
j_gene: TRBJ1-1
CDR3aa: CASSQTGKTDTEAFF

v_gene: TRBV19
j_gene: TRBJ1-5
CDR3aa: CASSMSPGGIGGNQPQHF

v_gene: TRBV11-2
j_gene: TRBJ1-5
CDR3aa: CASSQHQGQPQHF

v_gene: TRBV19
j_gene: TRBJ1-5
CDR3aa: CASSPRDRVLGQPQHF

v_gene: TRBV14
j_gene: TRBJ1-3
CDR3aa: CASSQLTGSGNTIYF

v_gene: TRBV3-1/TRBV3-2
j_gene: TRBJ2-5
CDR3aa: CASSRTRLAGVTETQYF

v_gene: TRBV5-1
j_gene: TRBJ2-7
CDR3aa: CASSLDSGTYEQYF